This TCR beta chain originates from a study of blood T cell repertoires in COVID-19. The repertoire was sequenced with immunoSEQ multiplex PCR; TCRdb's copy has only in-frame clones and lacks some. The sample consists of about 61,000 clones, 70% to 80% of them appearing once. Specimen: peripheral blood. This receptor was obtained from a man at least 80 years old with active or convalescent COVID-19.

The CDR3 loop reads CASSTNDRTGGIYEQYF. The CDR3 nucleotides are TGTGCCAGCAGCACCAACGACCGGACAGGGGGCATTTACGAGCAGTACTTC. This chain joins TRBV7-9 and TRBJ2-7, with 11 bases lining up with TRBD1. Trimming cost V 5 bases and J 4 bases; bases outside gene matches: 13. The CDR3 covers 17 residues. Germline CDR1 reads SEHNR; CDR2 reads FQNEAQ (reference sequence).